This T cell receptor (beta chain) was found in a study of graft-versus-host responses after intestinal transplantation. The wider study: Tacrolimus plus steroids were given to all recipients for about 3 years, preceded by anti-thymocyte globulin induction.

Study-level results: Graft-donor T cell macrochimerism in patients accompanied high graft-versus-host to host-versus-graft clonal ratios in allografts. The authors found GvH clones in recipient marrow, some appearing first in ileum or blood.

Proliferating CFSE-low CD3+CD4+ and CD3+CD8+ responders were sorted post-reaction. This CDR3 has 15 residues. The V gene end was trimmed by 7 bases and the J gene end by 4 bases; junction bases not matched to a gene: 9. CDR1 is MDHEN, CDR2 SYDVKM, per germline. Clones were sequenced by immunoSEQ multiplex PCR, and TCRdb holds only the in-frame ones, with some missing. Of 20,000 to 25,000 clones in the sample, about 57% were seen once. Sequences were derived from alloreactive CD4+ T cells from a mixed lymphocyte reaction culture, sampled before intestinal transplant. Subset given: CFSE-low proliferating T cells sorted from approximately 6-day pre-transplant mixed lymphocyte reaction (GvH or HvG direction). V and J are TRBV28 and TRBJ2-2, with TRBD2 matching over 7 bases. The source is a human patient who received an intestinal transplant. The CDR3 coding sequence is TGTGCCAGCACCACTGGGGGGGAGGGCACCGGGGAGCTGTTTTTT. This gives the protein CASTTGGEGTGELFF.